A selection of T cell receptor beta chains follows, all from one sample in a study of cytomegalovirus exposure and HLA in healthy donors. Sequenced by immunoSEQ multiplex PCR; TCRdb stores in-frame clones only, minus some. The sample has about 160,000 clones; 70% to 90% are singletons. Material for sequencing was PBMCs. The receptor set was obtained from a woman under 30 in good health and CMV-seronegative. The CDR3 runs from the conserved cysteine through the conserved F or W. The order of the fields is CDR3 length, D gene, J gene, clone size, V gene, CDR3 protein, CDR3 DNA. The D gene is left open where the match is weak. Clone sizes are given selectively: once, few, many, or a class where the clone is expanded.

15,-,TRBJ1-1,-,TRBV19,CASTRSVPRDTEAFF,TGTGCCAGTACCCGGTCCGTCCCTCGGGACACTGAAGCTTTCTTT
13,-,TRBJ2-7,-,TRBV30,CAWSPGNRDEQYF,TGTGCCTGGAGTCCTGGAAACAGGGACGAGCAGTACTTC
15,TRBD1,TRBJ1-4,-,TRBV19,CASSSTGTGNEKLFF,TGTGCCAGTAGTAGCACCGGGACAGGGAATGAAAAACTGTTTTTT
14,-,TRBJ1-5,-,TRBV19,CASQQVSSNQPQHF,TGTGCCAGTCAACAGGTTTCTAGCAATCAGCCCCAGCATTTT
15,TRBD1,TRBJ1-3,once,TRBV7-9,CSSSAQGGPGNTIYF,TGTTCCAGCAGCGCCCAGGGGGGCCCTGGAAACACCATATATTTT
13,-,TRBJ1-2,-,TRBV5-4,CASSLGQRIFYTF,TGTGCCAGCAGCTTGGGACAGAGGATCTTTTACACCTTC
13,-,TRBJ1-6,-,TRBV10-3,CAITPSENSPLHF,TGTGCCATCACCCCGTCTGAGAATTCACCCCTCCACTTT
15,TRBD1,TRBJ2-5,-,TRBV19,CASSMRQGAGETQYF,TGTGCCAGTAGTATGCGACAGGGGGCTGGGGAGACCCAGTACTTC
15,-,TRBJ2-7,-,TRBV7-2,CASSRRGQQSYEQYF,TGTGCCAGCAGCCGACGGGGTCAGCAGTCCTACGAGCAGTACTTC
16,TRBD2,TRBJ2-1,-,TRBV7-3,CASSPGLAGGPDEQFF,TGTGCCAGCAGCCCGGGACTAGCGGGAGGGCCGGATGAGCAGTTCTTC
14,-,TRBJ1-1,-,TRBV5-1,CASSLVPGNAEAFF,TGCGCCAGCAGCTTGGTTCCGGGGAACGCTGAAGCTTTCTTT
16,-,TRBJ1-5,-,TRBV29-1,CSVVDSQHSGNQPQHF,TGCAGCGTTGTGGACAGCCAACACTCAGGGAATCAGCCCCAGCATTTT
17,-,TRBJ2-6,-,TRBV5-1,CASSLAEGVSGANVLTF,TGCGCCAGCAGCTTGGCCGAGGGGGTCTCTGGGGCCAACGTCCTGACTTTC
15,-,TRBJ2-6,-,TRBV10-3,CAISEPSSGANVLTF,TGTGCCATCAGTGAACCCAGCTCTGGGGCCAACGTCCTGACTTTC
17,TRBD1,TRBJ1-2,once,TRBV27,CASSFRWAQGAFSGYTF,TGTGCCAGCAGTTTCCGCTGGGCGCAGGGGGCATTTAGTGGCTACACCTTC
14,TRBD1,TRBJ1-3,-,TRBV2,CASSEQGSGNTIYF,TGTGCCAGCAGCGAACAGGGGTCCGGAAACACCATATATTTT
14,TRBD1,TRBJ1-2,-,TRBV14,CASSQDWTGSGYTF,TGTGCCAGCAGCCAAGATTGGACAGGGTCAGGCTACACCTTC
13,-,TRBJ1-5,-,TRBV27,CASSPDRNQPQHF,TGTGCCAGCAGTCCAGACAGGAATCAGCCCCAGCATTTT
15,TRBD2,TRBJ2-7,-,TRBV7-9,CASSSRVAGEWEQYF,TGTGCCAGCAGCTCCCGGGTAGCGGGAGAGTGGGAGCAGTACTTC
21,-,TRBJ1-6,-,TRBV27,CASSSYAPQQGDNSYNSPLHF,TGTGCCAGCAGTTCCTATGCCCCTCAACAGGGTGATAACTCCTATAATTCACCCCTCCACTTT
16,TRBD2,TRBJ2-7,-,TRBV4-2,CASSLQLASGRHEQYF,TGTGCCAGCAGCTTACAACTCGCTAGCGGGAGACACGAGCAGTACTTC
12,-,TRBJ1-1,-,TRBV5-1,CASRLGNTEAFF,TGCGCCAGCAGGCTAGGCAACACTGAAGCTTTCTTT
16,-,TRBJ2-7,few,TRBV4-2,CASSQVQKPIPGEQYF,TGTGCCAGCAGCCAAGTACAGAAACCCATTCCCGGCGAGCAGTACTTC
14,-,TRBJ2-7,-,TRBV9,CASSVGGLRGEQYF,TGTGCCAGCAGCGTAGGTGGGTTAAGGGGAGAGCAGTACTTC
13,-,TRBJ2-4,-,TRBV6-5,CASSSLRRNIQYF,TGTGCCAGCAGTAGCCTACGGAGGAACATTCAGTACTTC
18,TRBD1,TRBJ1-5,once,TRBV5-6,CASSCDRGLPGDNQPQHF,TGTGCCAGCAGCTGCGACAGGGGCTTGCCGGGGGATAATCAGCCCCAGCATTTT
15,-,TRBJ1-2,-,TRBV27,CASSPWEGKNYGYTF,TGTGCCAGCAGTCCCTGGGAGGGCAAGAACTATGGCTACACCTTC
14,-,TRBJ1-2,-,TRBV28,CASSLPRDEGGYTF,TGTGCCAGCAGTCTGCCGCGGGACGAGGGAGGCTACACCTTC
14,TRBD1,TRBJ2-7,-,TRBV27,CASSLDRVDYEQYF,TGTGCCAGCAGCCTAGACAGGGTCGACTACGAGCAGTACTTC
12,-,TRBJ2-7,once,TRBV7-9,CSSSSGTYEQYF,TGTTCCAGCAGCTCAGGGACCTACGAGCAGTACTTC
15,TRBD2,TRBJ2-5,-,TRBV25-1,CASSASGMPQETQYF,TGTGCCAGCAGTGCTAGCGGGATGCCCCAAGAGACCCAGTACTTC
16,TRBD1,TRBJ1-1,-,TRBV5-8,CASSLWTGEGNTEAFF,TGTGCCAGCAGCTTGTGGACAGGGGAGGGGAACACTGAAGCTTTCTTT
13,-,TRBJ1-4,few,TRBV10-3,CAISGDFNEKLFF,TGTGCCATCAGTGGGGACTTTAATGAAAAACTGTTTTTT
15,-,TRBJ2-1,-,TRBV11-1,CASSPGATQGNEQFF,TGTGCCAGCAGCCCGGGAGCTACACAAGGCAATGAGCAGTTCTTC
14,-,TRBJ1-6,-,TRBV18,CASSPPPGRSPLHF,TGTGCCAGCTCACCACCGCCAGGGCGTTCACCCCTCCACTTT
13,TRBD1,TRBJ1-2,-,TRBV19,CASTPGQGIDYTF,TGTGCCAGTACCCCGGGACAGGGGATTGACTACACCTTC
13,-,TRBJ1-6,-,TRBV6-6,CASSHPPGSPLHF,TGTGCCAGCAGTCATCCCCCGGGTTCACCCCTCCACTTT
13,TRBD1,TRBJ1-1,-,TRBV5-6,CASSWDRDTEAFF,TGTGCCAGCAGCTGGGACAGAGACACTGAAGCTTTCTTT
17,-,TRBJ2-7,-,TRBV18,CASSPLGSGIRDYEQYF,TGTGCCAGCTCACCACTTGGCTCCGGTATCAGGGACTACGAGCAGTACTTC
15,TRBD2,TRBJ2-1,few,TRBV7-7,CASSLSIAGVNEQFF,TGTGCTAGCAGCTTATCGATAGCGGGAGTCAATGAGCAGTTCTTC
16,-,TRBJ1-6,-,TRBV5-6,CASSLDRGTAGSPLHF,TGTGCCAGCAGCTTGGACCGGGGGACGGCGGGGTCACCCCTCCACTTT
15,-,TRBJ1-5,-,TRBV4-1,CASSQGGNSNQPQHF,TGCGCCAGCAGCCAGGGGGGGAATAGCAATCAGCCCCAGCATTTT
13,-,TRBJ2-3,-,TRBV29-1,CSGGGQVGDTQYF,TGCAGCGGGGGGGGGCAGGTGGGAGATACGCAGTATTTT
13,-,TRBJ1-1,-,TRBV29-1,CSAVQGWGTEAFF,TGCAGCGCCGTACAGGGTTGGGGGACTGAAGCTTTCTTT